This record concerns one TCR beta chain sequence. Its antigen is not identified. Profiled with immunoSEQ multiplex PCR; TCRdb holds only in-frame clones, not every one. The sample contains 30,000 to 40,000 clones, approximately 45% of which appear only once. From germline, CDR1 is MNHEY and CDR2 SVGAGI. Germline trimming cut 4 bases from V and 9 bases from J; bases unmatched to any gene: 6. This CDR3 has 14 amino acids. This sample is drawn from a study of cytotoxic CD8 clonotypes in ibrutinib-treated CLL. Study summary: Outcomes included some 24 partial and 2 complete responses; after median roughly six years, roughly 14 stayed remitted and 12 progressed. Regarding the study as a whole: Public clonotypes were rare and shrank or held steady on treatment. At baseline, clonality was higher than in age-matched healthy donors and correlated with CD8+ counts.

V gene TRBV6-5 combines with J gene TRBJ1-6, with 7 bases identical to TRBD1. The sample was PBMCs, taken before ibrutinib treatment. This clonotype was sampled from a human donor with chronic lymphocytic leukemia. CDR3 coding DNA: TGTGCCAGCAGTTTAGGGACAGTGGCTTCACCCCTCCACTTT. It is translated as CASSLGTVASPLHF.